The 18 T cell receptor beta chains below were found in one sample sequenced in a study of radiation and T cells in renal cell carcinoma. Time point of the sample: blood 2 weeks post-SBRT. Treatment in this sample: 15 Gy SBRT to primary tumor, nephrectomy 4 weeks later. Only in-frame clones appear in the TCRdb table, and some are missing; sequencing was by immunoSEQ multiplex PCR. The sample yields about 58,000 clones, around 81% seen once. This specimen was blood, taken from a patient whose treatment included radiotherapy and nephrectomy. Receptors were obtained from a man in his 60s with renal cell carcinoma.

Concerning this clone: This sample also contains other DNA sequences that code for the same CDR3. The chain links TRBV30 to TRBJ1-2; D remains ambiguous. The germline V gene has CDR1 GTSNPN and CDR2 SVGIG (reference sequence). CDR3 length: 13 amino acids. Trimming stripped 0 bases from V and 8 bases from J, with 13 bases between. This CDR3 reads CAWSVVWAGGYTF. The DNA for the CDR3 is TGTGCCTGGAGTGTTGTGTGGGCGGGGGGCTACACCTTC.

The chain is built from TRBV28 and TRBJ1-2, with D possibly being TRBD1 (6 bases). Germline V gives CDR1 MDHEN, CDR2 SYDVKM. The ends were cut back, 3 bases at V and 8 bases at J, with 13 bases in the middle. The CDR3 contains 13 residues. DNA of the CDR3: TGTGCCAGCAGTTTGGCCGCAACAGGGGGCTACACCTTC. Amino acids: CASSLAATGGYTF.

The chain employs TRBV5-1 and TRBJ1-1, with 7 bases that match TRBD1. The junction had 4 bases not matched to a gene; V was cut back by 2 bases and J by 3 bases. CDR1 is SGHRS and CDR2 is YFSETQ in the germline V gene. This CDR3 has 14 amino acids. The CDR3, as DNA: TGCGCCAGCAGCTTCGACAGGGTGGACACTGAAGCTTTCTTT. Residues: CASSFDRVDTEAFF.

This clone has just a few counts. The chain's CDR3 is CASSVGEGEAFF. CDR3 in DNA: TGTGCCAGCAGTGTTGGGGAGGGTGAAGCTTTCTTT. The chain couples TRBV9 to TRBJ1-1; D not resolved. With 5 bases removed from V and 7 bases from J, the gap between germline ends came to 12 bases. The CDR3 contains 12 residues. Germline CDR1 SGDLS, CDR2 YYNGEE.

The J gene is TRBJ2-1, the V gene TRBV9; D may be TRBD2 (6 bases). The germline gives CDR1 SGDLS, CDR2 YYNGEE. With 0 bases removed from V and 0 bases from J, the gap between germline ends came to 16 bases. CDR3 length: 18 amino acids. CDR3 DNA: TGTGCCAGCAGCGTAGTAGGAGCGGGCCGGAGCTCCTACAATGAGCAGTTCTTC. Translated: CASSVVGAGRSSYNEQFF.

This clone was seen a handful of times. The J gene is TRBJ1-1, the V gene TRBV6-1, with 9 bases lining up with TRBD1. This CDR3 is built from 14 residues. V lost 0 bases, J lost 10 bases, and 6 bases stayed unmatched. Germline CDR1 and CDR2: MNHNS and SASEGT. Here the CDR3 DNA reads TGTGCCAGCAGTGAAGCTTTACAGGGGGCGGGAGCTTTCTTT. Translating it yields CASSEALQGAGAFF.

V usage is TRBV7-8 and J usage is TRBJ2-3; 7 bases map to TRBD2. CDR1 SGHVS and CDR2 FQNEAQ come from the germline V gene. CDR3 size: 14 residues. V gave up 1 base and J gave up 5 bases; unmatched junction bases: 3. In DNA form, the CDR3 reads TGTGCCAGCAGCTTAGTGCTAGCGGTAGATACGCAGTATTTT. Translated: CASSLVLAVDTQYF.

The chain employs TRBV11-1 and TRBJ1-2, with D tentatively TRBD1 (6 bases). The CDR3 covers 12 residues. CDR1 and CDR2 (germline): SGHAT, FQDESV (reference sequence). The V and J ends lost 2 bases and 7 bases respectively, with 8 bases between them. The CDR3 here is CASSLTGFGYTF. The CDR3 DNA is TGTGCCAGCAGCTTAACAGGGTTTGGCTACACCTTC.

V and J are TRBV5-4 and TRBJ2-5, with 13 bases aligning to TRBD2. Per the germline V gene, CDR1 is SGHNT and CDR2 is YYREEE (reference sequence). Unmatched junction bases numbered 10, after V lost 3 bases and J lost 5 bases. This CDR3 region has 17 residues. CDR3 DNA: TGTGCCAGCAGCTGGACTAGCGGGAGACCTCCGGGGGAGACCCAGTACTTC. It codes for CASSWTSGRPPGETQYF.

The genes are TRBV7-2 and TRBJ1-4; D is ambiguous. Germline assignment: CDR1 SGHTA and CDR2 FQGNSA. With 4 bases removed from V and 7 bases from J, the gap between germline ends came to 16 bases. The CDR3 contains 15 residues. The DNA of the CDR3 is TGTGCCAGCAGCTCCAGCGCGGGATCGAGTGAAAAACTGTTTTTT. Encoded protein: CASSSSAGSSEKLFF.

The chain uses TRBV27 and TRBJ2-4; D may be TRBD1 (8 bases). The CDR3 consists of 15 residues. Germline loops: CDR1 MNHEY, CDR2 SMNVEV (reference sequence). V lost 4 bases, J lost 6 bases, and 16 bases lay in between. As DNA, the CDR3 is TGTGCCAGCAGTTCCACAGGGGGGGCGTTAAACATTCAGTACTTC. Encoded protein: CASSSTGGALNIQYF.

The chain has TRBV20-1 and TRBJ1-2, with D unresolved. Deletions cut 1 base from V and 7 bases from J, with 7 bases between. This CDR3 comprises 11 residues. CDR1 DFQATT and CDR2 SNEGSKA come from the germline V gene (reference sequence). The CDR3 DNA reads TGCAGTGCTAGAGGCCCCGGTGGCTACACCTTC. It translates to CSARGPGGYTF.

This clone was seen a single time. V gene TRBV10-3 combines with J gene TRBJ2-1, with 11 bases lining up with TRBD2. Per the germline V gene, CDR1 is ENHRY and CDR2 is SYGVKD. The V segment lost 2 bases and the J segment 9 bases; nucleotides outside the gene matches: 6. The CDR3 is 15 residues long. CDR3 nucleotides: TGTGCCATCAGTGAGGGTAGCGGGGGGGCCACTGAGCAGTTCTTC. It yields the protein CAISEGSGGATEQFF.

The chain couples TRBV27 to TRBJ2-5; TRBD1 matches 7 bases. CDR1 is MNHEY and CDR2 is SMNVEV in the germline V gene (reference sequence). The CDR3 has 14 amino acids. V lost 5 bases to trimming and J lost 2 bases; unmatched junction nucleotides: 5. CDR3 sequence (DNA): TGTGCCAGCAGTAATCCGGGACAGCAAGAGACCCAGTACTTC. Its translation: CASSNPGQQETQYF.

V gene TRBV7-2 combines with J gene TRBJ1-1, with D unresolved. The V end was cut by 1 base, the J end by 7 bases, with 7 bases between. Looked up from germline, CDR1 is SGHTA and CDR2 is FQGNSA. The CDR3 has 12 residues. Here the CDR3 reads CASSLGPIEAFF. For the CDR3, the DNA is TGTGCCAGCAGCTTAGGCCCTATTGAAGCTTTCTTT. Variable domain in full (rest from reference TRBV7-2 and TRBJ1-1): GAGVSQSPSNKVTEKGKDVELRCDPISGHTALYWYRQSLGQGLEFLIYFQGNSAPDKSGLPSDRFSAERTGGSVSTLTIQRTQQEDSAVYLCASSLGPIEAFFGQGTRLTVV.

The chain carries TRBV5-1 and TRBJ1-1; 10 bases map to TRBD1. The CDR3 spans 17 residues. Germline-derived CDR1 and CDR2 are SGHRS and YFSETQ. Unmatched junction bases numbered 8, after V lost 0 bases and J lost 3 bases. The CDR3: CASSLGVDRGIDTEAFF. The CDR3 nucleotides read TGCGCCAGCAGCTTGGGGGTGGACAGGGGGATCGACACTGAAGCTTTCTTT.

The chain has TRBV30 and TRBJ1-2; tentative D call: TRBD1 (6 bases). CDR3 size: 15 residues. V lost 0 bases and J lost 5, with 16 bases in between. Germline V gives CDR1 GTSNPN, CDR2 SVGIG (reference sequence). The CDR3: CAWSVRLGQGYGYTF. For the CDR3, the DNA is TGTGCCTGGAGTGTACGTCTGGGGCAGGGGTATGGCTACACCTTC.

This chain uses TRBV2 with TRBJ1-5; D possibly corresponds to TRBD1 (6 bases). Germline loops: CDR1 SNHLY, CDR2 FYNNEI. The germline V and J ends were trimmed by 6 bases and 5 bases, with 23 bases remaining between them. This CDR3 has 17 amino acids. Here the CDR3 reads CASRVQGLPIWYQPQHF. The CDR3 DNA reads TGTGCCAGCAGAGTTCAGGGGCTACCAATTTGGTATCAGCCCCAGCATTTT.